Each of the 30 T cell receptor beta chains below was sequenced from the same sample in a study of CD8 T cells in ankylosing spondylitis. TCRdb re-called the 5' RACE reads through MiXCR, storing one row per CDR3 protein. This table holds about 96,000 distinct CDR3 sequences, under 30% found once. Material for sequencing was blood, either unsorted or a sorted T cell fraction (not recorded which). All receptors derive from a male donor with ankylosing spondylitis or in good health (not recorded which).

CDR3 region: CSARDPRGDEQFF. CDR3 DNA sequence: TGCAGTGCTAGAGATCCCAGGGGCGATGAGCAGTTCTTC. This rearrangement joins TRBV20-1 to TRBJ2-1; a possible D gene is TRBD1 (6 bases). The ends were cut back, 0 bases at V and 8 bases at J, with 11 bases in the middle. The CDR3 has 13 residues. Germline V CDR1 and CDR2: DFQATT, SNEGSKA (reference sequence).

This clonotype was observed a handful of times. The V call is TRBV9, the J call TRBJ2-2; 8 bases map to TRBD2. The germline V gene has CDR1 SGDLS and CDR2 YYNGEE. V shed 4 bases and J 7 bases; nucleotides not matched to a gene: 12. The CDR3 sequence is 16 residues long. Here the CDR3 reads CASSQTPGGPGGELFF. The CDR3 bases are TGTGCCAGCAGCCAAACTCCGGGGGGGCCAGGCGGGGAGCTGTTTTTT.

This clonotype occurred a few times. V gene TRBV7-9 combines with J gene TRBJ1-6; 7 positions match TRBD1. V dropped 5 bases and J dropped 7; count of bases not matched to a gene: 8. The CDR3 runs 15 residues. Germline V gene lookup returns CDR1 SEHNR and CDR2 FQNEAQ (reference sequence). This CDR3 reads CASSEQGVDNSPLHF. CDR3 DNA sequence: TGTGCCAGCAGCGAGCAGGGGGTGGACAATTCACCCCTCCACTTT.

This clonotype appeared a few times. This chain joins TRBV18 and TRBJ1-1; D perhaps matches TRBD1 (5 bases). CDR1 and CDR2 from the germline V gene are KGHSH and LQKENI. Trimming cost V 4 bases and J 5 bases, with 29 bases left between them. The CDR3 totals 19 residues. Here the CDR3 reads CASSLLSPGPGNAGTEAFF. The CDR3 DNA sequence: TGTGCCAGCTCACTCCTCTCCCCGGGACCAGGGAACGCCGGGACTGAAGCTTTCTTT.

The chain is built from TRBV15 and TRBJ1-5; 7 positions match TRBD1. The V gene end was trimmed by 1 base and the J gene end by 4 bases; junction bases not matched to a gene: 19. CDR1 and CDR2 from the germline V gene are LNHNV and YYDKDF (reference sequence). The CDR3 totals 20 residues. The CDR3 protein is CATSRGQGGGGSLFNQPQHF. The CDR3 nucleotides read TGTGCCACCAGCAGAGGACAGGGTGGTGGAGGTTCCCTTTTTAATCAGCCCCAGCATTTT.

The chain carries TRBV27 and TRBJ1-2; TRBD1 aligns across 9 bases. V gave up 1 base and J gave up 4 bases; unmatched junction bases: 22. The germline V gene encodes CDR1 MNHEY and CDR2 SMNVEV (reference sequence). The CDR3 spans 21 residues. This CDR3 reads CASSLYLVNRGPDLSIYGYTF. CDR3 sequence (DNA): TGTGCCAGCAGTTTATATCTCGTTAACAGGGGGCCAGACTTGTCAATCTATGGCTACACCTTC.

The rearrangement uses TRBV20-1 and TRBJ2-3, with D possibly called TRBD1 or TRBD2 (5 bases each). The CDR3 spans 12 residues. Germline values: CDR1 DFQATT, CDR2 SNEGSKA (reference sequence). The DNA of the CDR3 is TGCAGACCCCCCGGGGCCACAGATACGCAGTATTTT. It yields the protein CRPPGATDTQYF.

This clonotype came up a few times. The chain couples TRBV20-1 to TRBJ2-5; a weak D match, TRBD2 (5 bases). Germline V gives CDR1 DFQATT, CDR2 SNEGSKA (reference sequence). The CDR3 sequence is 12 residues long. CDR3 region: CTFRGAQETQYF. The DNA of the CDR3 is TGCACCTTCCGGGGAGCCCAAGAGACCCAGTACTTC.

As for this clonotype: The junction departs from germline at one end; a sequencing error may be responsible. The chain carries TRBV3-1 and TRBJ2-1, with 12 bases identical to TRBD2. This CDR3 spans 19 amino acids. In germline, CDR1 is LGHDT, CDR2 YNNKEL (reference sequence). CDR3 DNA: TGTGCCAGCACCCAAGATTTTGGGCTAGCGGGAGGGCCCCACAATGAGCAGTTCTTC. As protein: CASTQDFGLAGGPHNEQFF.

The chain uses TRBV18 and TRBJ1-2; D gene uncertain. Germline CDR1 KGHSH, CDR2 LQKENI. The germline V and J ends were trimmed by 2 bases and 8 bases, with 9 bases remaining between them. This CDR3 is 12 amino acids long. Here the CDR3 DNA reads TGTGCCAGCTCACCAAGTGTCGAAGGCTACACCTTC. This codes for CASSPSVEGYTF. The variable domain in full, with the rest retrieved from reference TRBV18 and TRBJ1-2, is NAGVMQNPRHLVRRRGQEARLRCSPMKGHSHVYWYRQLPEEGLKFMVYLQKENIIDESGMPKERFSAEFPKEGPSILRIQQVVRGDSAAYFCASSPSVEGYTFGSGTRLTVV.

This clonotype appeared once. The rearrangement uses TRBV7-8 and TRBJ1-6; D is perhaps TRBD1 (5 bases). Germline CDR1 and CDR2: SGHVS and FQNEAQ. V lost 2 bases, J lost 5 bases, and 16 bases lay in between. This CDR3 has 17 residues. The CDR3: CASSLPSTALNNSPLHF. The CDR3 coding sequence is TGTGCCAGCAGCTTACCTTCGACAGCCTTAAATAATTCACCCCTCCACTTT.

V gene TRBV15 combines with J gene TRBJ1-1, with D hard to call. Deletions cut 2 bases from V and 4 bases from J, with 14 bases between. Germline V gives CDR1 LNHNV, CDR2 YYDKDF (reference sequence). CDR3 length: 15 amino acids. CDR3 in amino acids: CATSRKDFSGTEAFF. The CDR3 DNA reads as TGTGCCACCAGCAGAAAGGACTTCAGTGGCACTGAAGCTTTCTTT.

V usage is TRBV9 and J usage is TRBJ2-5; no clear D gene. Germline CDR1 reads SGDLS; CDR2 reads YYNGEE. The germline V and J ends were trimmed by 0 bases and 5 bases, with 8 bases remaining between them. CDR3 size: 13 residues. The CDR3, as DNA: TGTGCCAGCAGCGTAGACGTCAGGGAGACCCAGTACTTC. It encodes CASSVDVRETQYF.

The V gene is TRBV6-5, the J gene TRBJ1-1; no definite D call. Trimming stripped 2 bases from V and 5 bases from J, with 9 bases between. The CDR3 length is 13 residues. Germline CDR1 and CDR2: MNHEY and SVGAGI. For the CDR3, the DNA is TGTGCCAGCAGTTACGGGCGTTATACTGAAGCTTTCTTT. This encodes CASSYGRYTEAFF.

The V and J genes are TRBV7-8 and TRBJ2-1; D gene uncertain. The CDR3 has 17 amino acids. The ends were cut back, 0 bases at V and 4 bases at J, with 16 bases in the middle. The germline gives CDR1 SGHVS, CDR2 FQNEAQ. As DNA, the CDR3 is TGTGCCAGCAGCTTAGCAATGAATACAGCATGGTACAATGAGCAGTTCTTC. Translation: CASSLAMNTAWYNEQFF.

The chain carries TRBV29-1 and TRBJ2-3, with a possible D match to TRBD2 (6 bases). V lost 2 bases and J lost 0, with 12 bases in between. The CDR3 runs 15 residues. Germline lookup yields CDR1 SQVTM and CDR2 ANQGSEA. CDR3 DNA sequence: TGCAGCGTTGAATCTCTTGCGGGGAGCACAGATACGCAGTATTTT. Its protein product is CSVESLAGSTDTQYF.

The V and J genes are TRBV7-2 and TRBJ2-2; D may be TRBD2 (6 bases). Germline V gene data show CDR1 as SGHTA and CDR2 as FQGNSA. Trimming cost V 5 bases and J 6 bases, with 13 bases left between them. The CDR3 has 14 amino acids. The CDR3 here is CASSLGRSAGELFF. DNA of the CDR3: TGTGCCAGCAGCCTGGGGAGGAGCGCCGGGGAGCTGTTTTTT.

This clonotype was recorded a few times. The CDR3 bases are TGCAGTGCTAGTTCCCAGGGGGCGCACACTGAAGCTTTCTTT. Translating gives CSASSQGAHTEAFF. J is TRBJ1-1 and V is TRBV20-1; TRBD1 matches 8 bases. V shed 3 bases and J 3 bases; nucleotides not matched to a gene: 6. Germline V gene lookup returns CDR1 DFQATT and CDR2 SNEGSKA (reference sequence). The CDR3 sequence is 14 residues long.

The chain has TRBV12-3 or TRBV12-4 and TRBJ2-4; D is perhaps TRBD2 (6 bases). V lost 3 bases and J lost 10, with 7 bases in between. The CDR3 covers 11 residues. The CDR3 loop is CASSFGGIQYF. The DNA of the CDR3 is TGTGCCAGCAGTTTCGGAGGGATTCAGTACTTC.

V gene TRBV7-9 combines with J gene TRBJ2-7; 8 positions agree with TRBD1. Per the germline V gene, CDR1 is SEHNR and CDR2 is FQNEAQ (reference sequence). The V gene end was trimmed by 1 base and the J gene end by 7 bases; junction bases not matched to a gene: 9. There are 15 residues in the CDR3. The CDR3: CASSLVPDREREQYF. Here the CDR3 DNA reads TGTGCCAGCAGCTTAGTCCCGGACAGGGAGAGGGAGCAGTACTTC.

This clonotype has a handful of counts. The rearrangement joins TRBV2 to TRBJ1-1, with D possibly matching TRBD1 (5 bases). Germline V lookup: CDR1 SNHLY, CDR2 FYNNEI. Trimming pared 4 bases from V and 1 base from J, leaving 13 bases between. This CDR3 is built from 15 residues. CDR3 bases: TGTGCCAGCAGTGTGAGGGGTGGGGAGAACACTGAAGCTTTCTTT. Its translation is CASSVRGGENTEAFF. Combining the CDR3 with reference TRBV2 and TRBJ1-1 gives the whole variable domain EPEVTQTPSHQVTQMGQEVILRCVPISNHLYFYWYRQILGQKVEFLVSFYNNEISEKSEIFDDQFSVERPDGSNFTLKIRSTKLEDSAMYFCASSVRGGENTEAFFGQGTRLTVV.

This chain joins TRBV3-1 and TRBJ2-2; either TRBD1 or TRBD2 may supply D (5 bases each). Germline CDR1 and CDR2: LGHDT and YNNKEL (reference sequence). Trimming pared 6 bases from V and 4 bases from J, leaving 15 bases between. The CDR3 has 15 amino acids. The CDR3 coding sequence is TGTGCCAGCAGACCTCGTCTTGGGGGCACCGGGGAGCTGTTTTTT. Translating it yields CASRPRLGGTGELFF.

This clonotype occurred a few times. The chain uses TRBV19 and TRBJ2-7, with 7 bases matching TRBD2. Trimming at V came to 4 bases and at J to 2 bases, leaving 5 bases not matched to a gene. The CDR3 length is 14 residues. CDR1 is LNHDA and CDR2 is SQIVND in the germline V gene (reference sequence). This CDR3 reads CASSTLAQTYEQYF. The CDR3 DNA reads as TGTGCCAGTAGTACACTAGCGCAAACCTACGAGCAGTACTTC.

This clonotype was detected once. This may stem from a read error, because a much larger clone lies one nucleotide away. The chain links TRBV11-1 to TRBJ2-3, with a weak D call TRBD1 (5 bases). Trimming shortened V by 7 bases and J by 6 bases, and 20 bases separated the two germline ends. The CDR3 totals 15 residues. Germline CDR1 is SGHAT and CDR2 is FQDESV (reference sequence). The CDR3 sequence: CASTGAGRSLDTQYF. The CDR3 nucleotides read TGTGCCAGCACCGGTGCAGGGCGGTCTCTTGATACGCAGTATTTT.

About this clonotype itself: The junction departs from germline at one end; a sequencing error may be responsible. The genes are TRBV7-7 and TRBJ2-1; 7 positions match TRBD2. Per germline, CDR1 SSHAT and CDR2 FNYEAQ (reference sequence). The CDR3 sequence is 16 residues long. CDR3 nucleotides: TGTGCTAGCAGCCCGCGCAGCGGGGAATCCTACAATGAGCAGTTCTTC. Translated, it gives CASSPRSGESYNEQFF.

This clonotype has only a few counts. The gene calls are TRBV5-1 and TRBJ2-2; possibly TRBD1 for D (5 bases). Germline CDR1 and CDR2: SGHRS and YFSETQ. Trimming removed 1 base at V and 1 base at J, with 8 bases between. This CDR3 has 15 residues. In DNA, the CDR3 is TGCGCCAGCAGCTTGAGCAGGGAGAACACCGGGGAGCTGTTTTTT. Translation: CASSLSRENTGELFF.

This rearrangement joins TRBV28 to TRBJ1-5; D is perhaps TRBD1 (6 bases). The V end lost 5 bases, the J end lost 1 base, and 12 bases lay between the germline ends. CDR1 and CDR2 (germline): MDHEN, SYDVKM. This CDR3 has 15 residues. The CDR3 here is CASSGVGGSNQPQHF. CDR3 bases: TGTGCCAGCAGTGGCGTAGGGGGAAGCAATCAGCCCCAGCATTTT.

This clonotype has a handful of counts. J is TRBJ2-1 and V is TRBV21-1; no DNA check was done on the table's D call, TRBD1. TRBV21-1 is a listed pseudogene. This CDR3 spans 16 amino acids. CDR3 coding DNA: TGTGCCAGCAGCAAACCGGGACAGGGGGCATGCAATGAGCAGTTCTTC. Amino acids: CASSKPGQGACNEQFF.

For the CDR3, the DNA is TGCGCCAGCAGCTTGTTGCGAGGGGCAGGTGAAAAACTGTTTTTT. It codes for CASSLLRGAGEKLFF. The chain joins TRBV5-1 to TRBJ1-4, with a possible D match to TRBD1 (5 bases). V was cut by 1 base and J by 7 bases, with 14 bases left in between. CDR1 is SGHRS and CDR2 is YFSETQ in the germline V gene. This CDR3 comprises 15 residues.

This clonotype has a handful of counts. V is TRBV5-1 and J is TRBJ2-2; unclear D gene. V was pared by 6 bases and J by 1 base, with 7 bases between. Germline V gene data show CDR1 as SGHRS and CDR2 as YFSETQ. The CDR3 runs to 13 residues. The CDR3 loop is CASIEQNTGELFF. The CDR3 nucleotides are TGCGCCAGCATAGAACAGAACACCGGGGAGCTGTTTTTT. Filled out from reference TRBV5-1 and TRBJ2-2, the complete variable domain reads KAGVTQTPRYLIKTRGQQVTLSCSPISGHRSVSWYQQTPGQGLQFLFEYFSETQRNKGNFPGRFSGRQFSNSRSEMNVSTLELGDSALYLCASIEQNTGELFFGEGSRLTVL.